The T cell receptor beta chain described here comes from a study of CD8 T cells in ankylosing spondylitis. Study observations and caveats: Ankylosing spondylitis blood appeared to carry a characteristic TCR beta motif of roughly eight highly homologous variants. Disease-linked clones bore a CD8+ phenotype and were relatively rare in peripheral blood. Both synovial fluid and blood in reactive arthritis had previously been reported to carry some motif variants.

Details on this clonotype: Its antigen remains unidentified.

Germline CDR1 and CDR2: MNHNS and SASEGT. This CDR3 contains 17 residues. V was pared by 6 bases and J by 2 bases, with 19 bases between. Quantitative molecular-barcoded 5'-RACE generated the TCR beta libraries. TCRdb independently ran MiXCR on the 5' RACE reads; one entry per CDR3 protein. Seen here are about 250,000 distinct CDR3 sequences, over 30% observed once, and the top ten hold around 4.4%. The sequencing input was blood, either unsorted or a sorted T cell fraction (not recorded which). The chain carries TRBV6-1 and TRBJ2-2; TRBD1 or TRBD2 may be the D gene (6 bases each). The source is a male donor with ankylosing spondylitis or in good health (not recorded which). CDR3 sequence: CASSTSPGAINTGELFF. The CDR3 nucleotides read TGTGCCAGCAGCACATCGCCGGGGGCCATAAACACCGGGGAGCTGTTTTTT.